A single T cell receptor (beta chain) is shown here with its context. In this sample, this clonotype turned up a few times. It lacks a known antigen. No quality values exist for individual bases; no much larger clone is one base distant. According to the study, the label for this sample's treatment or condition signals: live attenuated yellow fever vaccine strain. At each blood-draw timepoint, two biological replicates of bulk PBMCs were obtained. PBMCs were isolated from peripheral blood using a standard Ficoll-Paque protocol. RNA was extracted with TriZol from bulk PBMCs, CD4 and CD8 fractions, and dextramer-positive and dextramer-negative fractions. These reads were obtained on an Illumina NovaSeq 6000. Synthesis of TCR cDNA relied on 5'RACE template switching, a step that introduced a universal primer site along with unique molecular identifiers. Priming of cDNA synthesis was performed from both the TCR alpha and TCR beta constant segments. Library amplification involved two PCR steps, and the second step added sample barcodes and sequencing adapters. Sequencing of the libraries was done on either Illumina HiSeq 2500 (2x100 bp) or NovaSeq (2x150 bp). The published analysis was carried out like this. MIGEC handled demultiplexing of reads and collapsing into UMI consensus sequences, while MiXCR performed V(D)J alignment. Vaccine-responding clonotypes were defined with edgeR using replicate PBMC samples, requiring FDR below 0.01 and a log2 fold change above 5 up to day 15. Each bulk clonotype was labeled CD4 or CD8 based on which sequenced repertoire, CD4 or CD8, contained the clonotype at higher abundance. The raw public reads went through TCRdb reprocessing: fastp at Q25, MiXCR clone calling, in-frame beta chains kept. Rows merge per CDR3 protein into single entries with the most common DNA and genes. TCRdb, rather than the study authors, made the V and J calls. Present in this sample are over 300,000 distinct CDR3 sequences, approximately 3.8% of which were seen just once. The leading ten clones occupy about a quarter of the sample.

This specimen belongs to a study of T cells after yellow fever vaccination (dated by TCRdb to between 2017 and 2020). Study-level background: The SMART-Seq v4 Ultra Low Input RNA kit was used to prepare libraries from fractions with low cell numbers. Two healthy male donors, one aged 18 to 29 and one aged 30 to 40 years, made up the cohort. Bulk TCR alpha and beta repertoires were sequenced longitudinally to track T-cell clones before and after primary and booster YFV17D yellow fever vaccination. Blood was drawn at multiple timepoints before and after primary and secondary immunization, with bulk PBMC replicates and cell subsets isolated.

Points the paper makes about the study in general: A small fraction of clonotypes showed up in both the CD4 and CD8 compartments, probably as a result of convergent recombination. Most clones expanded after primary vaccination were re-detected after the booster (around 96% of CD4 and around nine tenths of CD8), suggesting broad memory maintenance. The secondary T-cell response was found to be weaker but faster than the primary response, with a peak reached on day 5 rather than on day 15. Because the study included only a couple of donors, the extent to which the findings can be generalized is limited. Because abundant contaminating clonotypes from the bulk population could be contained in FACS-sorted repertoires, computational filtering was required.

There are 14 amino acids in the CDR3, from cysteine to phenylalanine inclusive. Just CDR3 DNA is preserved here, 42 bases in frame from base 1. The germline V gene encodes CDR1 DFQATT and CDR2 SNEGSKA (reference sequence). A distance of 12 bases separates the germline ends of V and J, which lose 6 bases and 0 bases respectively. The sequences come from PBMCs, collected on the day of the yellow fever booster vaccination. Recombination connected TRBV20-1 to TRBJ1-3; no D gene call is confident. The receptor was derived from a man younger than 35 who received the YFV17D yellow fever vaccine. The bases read TGCAGTGCGAAAGGACGGCTCTCTGGAAACACCATATATTTT. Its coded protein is CSAKGRLSGNTIYF.